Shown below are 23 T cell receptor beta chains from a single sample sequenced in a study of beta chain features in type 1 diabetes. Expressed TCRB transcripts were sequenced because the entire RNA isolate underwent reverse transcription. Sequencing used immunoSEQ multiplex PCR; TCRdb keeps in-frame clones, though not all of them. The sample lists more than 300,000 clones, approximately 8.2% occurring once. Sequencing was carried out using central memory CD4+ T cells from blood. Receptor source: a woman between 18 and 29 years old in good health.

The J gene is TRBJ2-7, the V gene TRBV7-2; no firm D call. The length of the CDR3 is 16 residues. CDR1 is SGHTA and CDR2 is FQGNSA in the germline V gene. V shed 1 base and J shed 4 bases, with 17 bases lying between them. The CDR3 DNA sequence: TGTGCCAGCAGCTTAGTCGCCTCACAAGCCAGGTACGAGCAGTACTTC. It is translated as CASSLVASQARYEQYF. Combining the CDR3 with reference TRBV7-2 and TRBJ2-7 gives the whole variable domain GAGVSQSPSNKVTEKGKDVELRCDPISGHTALYWYRQSLGQGLEFLIYFQGNSAPDKSGLPSDRFSAERTGGSVSTLTIQRTQQEDSAVYLCASSLVASQARYEQYFGPGTRLTVT.

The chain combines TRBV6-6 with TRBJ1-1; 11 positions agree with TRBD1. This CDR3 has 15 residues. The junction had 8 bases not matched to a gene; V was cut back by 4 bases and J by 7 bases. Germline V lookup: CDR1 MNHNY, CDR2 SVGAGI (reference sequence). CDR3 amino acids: CASSSHSGTGGEAFF. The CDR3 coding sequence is TGTGCCAGCAGTTCCCATTCTGGGACAGGGGGTGAAGCTTTCTTT.

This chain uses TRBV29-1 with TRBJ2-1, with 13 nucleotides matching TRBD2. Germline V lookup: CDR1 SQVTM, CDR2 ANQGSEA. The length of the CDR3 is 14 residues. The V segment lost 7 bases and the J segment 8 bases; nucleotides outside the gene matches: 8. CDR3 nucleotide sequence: TGCAGCGCTACACTAGCGGGAGGGTCCGATGAGCAGTTCTTC. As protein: CSATLAGGSDEQFF.

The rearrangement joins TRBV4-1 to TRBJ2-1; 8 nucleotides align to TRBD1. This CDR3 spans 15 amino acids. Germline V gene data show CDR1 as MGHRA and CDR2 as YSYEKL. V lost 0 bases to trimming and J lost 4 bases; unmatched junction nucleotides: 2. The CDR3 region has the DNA TGCGCCAGCAGCCAAGATGGGGACAGGTACAATGAGCAGTTCTTC. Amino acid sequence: CASSQDGDRYNEQFF.

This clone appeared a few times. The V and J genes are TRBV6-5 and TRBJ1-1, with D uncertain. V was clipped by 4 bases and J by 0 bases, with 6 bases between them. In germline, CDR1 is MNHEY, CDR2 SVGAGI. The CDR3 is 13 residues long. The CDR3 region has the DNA TGTGCCAGCAGTTCCGGGATGAACACTGAAGCTTTCTTT. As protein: CASSSGMNTEAFF.

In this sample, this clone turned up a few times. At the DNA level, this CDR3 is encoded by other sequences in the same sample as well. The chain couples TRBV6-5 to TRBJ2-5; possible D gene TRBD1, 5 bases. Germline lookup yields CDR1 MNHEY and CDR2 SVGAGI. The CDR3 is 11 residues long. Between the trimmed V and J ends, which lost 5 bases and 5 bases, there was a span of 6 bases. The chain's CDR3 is CASSPGETQYF. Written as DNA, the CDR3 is TGTGCCAGCAGTCCAGGGGAGACCCAGTACTTC.

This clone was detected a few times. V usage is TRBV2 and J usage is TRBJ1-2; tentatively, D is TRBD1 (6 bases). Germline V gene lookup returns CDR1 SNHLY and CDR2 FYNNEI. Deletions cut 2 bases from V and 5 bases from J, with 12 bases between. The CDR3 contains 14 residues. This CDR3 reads CASSESGAGYGYTF. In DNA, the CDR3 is TGTGCCAGCAGTGAATCAGGGGCGGGGTATGGCTACACCTTC.

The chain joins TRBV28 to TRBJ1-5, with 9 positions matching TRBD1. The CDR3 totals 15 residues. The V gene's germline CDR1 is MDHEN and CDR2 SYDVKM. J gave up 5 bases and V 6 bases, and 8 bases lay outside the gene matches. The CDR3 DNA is TGTGCCAGCAGAACAGGACAGGGGCTACATCAGCCCCAGCATTTT. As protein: CASRTGQGLHQPQHF.

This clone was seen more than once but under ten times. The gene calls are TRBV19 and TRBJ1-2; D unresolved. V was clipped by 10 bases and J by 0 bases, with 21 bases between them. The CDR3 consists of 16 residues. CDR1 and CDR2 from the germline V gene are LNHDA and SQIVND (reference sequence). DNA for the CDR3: TGTGCCACCAGATTTCTCACGGGCGGGACTAACTATGGCTACACCTTC. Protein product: CATRFLTGGTNYGYTF.

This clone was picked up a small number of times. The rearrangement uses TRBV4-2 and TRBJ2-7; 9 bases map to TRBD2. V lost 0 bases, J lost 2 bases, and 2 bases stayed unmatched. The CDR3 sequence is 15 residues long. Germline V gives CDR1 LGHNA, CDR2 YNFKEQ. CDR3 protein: CASSQEQREAYEQYF. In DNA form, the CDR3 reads TGTGCCAGCAGCCAAGAACAGCGGGAGGCCTACGAGCAGTACTTC.

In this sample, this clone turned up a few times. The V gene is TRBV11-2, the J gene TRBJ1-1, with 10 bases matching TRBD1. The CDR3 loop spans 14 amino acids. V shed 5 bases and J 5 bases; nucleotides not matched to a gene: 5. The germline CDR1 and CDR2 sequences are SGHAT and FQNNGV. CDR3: CASSLRTGGTEAFF. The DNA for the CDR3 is TGTGCCAGCAGCCTCCGGACAGGGGGGACTGAAGCTTTCTTT. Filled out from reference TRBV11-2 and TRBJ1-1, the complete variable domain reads EAGVAQSPRYKIIEKRQSVAFWCNPISGHATLYWYQQILGQGPKLLIQFQNNGVVDDSQLPKDRFSAERLKGVDSTLKIQPAKLEDSAVYLCASSLRTGGTEAFFGQGTRLTVV.

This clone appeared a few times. The CDR3 DNA reads TGTGCCAGCTCACCATTAACACTGGGAGCTTTCTTT. Its protein product is CASSPLTLGAFF. The gene calls are TRBV18 and TRBJ1-1; no firm D call. CDR1 and CDR2 (germline): KGHSH, LQKENI. V was clipped by 2 bases and J by 10 bases, with 11 bases between them. The CDR3 runs 12 residues.

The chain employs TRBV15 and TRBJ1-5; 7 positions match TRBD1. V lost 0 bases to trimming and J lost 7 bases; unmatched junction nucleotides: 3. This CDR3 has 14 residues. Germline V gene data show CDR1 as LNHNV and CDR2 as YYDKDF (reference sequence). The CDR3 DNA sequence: TGTGCCACCAGCAGAGATCAGGGGGAACAGCCCCAGCATTTT. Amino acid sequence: CATSRDQGEQPQHF.

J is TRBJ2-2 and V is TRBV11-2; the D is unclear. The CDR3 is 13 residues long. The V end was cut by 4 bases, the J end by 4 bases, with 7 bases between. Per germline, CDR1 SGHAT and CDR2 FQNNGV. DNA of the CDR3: TGTGCCAGCAGCTCCTCTCTCACCGGGGAGCTGTTTTTT. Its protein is CASSSSLTGELFF.

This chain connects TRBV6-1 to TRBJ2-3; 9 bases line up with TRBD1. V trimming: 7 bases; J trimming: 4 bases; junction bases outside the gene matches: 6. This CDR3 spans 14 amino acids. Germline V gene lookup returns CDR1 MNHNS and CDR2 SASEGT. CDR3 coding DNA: TGTGCCAGCATCCTAAGGACAGGGGCAGATACGCAGTATTTT. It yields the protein CASILRTGADTQYF.

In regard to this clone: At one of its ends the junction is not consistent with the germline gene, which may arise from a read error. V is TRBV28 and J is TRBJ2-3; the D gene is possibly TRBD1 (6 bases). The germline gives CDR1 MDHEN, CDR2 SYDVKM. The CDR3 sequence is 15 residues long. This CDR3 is CASSWTVEGTDTQYF. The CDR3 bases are TGTGCCAGCAGTTGGACAGTAGAGGGCACGGATACGCAGTATTTT.

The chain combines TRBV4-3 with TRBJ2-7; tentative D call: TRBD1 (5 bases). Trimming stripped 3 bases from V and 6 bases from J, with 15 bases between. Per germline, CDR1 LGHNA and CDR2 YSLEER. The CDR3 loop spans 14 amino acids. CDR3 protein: CASSQGIGASEQYF. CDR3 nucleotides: TGCGCCAGCAGCCAGGGAATAGGGGCCTCCGAGCAGTACTTC.

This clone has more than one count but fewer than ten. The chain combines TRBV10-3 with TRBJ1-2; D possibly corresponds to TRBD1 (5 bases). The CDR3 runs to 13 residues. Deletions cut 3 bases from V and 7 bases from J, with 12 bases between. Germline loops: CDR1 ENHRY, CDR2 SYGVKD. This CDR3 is CAISEVIGVGYTF. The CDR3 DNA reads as TGTGCCATCAGTGAAGTTATAGGGGTTGGCTACACCTTC.

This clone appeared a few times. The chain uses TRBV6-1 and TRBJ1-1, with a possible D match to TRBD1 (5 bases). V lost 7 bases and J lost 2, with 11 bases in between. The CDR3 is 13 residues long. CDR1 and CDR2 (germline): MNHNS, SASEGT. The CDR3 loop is CASTRGPNTEAFF. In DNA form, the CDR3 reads TGTGCCAGCACGAGGGGCCCAAACACTGAAGCTTTCTTT.

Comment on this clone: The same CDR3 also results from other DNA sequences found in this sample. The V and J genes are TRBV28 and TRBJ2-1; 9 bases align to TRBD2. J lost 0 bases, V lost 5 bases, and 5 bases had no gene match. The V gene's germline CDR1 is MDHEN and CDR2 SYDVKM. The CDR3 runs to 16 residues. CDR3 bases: TGTGCCAGCAGTACCCCTAGCGGGGTCTCCTACAATGAGCAGTTCTTC. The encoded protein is CASSTPSGVSYNEQFF.

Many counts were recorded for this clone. The DNA of the CDR3 is TGTGCCAGCAGTGGTCCCGGGACAGGGAGCACAGATACGCAGTATTTT. Its translation: CASSGPGTGSTDTQYF. V and J are TRBV28 and TRBJ2-3; 9 positions match TRBD1. J was trimmed by 0 bases and V by 5 bases; bases with no gene match: 6. The CDR3 spans 16 residues. Germline loops: CDR1 MDHEN, CDR2 SYDVKM.

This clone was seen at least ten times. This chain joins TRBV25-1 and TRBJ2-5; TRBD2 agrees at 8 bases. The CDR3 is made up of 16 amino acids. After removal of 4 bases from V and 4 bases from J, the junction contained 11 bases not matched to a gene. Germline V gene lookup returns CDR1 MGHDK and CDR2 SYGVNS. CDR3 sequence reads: CASSVGGGLAGETQYF. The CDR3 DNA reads TGTGCCAGCAGTGTGGGGGGTGGACTAGCCGGAGAGACCCAGTACTTC.

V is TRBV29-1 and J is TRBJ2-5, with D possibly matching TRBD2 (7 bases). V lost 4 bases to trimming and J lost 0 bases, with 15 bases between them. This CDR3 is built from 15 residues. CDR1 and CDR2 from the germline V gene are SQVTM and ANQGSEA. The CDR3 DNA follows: TGCAGCGTTGTGGGGGGGGCTAGGGACCAAGAGACCCAGTACTTC. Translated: CSVVGGARDQETQYF.